This T cell receptor beta chain was recovered during a study of T cells in Graves' hyperthyroidism and ophthalmopathy. Study-level background: Peripheral blood was taken when the disease was first diagnosed, before any treatment began. Study-level findings and limits: Before onset, by a median of 6.5 months, the model predicted ophthalmopathy. Using 13 V-J features, a model discriminated ophthalmopathy from stable hyperthyroidism.

The patients, who ranged from 18 to 65 in age, presented with newly diagnosed hyperthyroidism lasting under 2 months. Amplification of TCR beta CDR3 regions was performed using RNA transcripts as template. A set of HTBI primers served as the primers for a first-round RT-PCR of the TCR CDR3. TCRdb recomputed calls from the multiplex PCR reads with MiXCR, one row per CDR3 protein. The repertoire holds a few hundred thousand distinct CDR3 sequences, with 15% as singletons. This clonotype has just a few counts. What it binds is unknown. The CDR3 is 14 residues long. The V gene's germline CDR1 is SEHNR and CDR2 FQNEAQ (reference sequence). The V end lost 3 bases, the J end lost 7 bases, and 13 bases lay between the germline ends.

The V call is TRBV7-9, the J call TRBJ2-1; tentatively, D is TRBD1 (5 bases). Sequenced input: blood. The receptor was isolated from a woman in her 30s with Graves' hyperthyroidism. The CDR3 DNA sequence: TGTGCCAGCAGCTTGGTAGGGGCTACGAATGAGCAGTTCTTC. Translating it yields CASSLVGATNEQFF. The full variable domain, completed using reference TRBV7-9 and TRBJ2-1, is DTGVSQNPRHKITKRGQNVTFRCDPISEHNRLYWYRQTLGQGPEFLTYFQNEAQLEKSRLLSDRFSAERPKGSFSTLEIQRTEQGDSAMYLCASSLVGATNEQFFGPGTRLTVL.